These 10 T cell receptor beta chains were sequenced from one sample in a study of breast tumors, draining lymph nodes, adjacent tissues. Breast cancer patients provided tissue from their axillary draining lymph nodes. TCRdb reprocessed the multiplex PCR reads with MiXCR, giving one entry per CDR3 protein. Of 130,000 or so distinct CDR3 sequences listed, over 20% are singletons. Material: axillary lymph node tissue. The receptors were gathered from a female donor with breast cancer. Some clones in this sample may be carry-over from other donors' samples.

This clonotype appeared many times. CDR3 sequence (DNA): TGTGCCAGTAGTTCCATGGAGACTAACTATGGCTACACCTTC. This gives the protein CASSSMETNYGYTF. The V and J genes are TRBV19 and TRBJ1-2; D ambiguous. V lost 5 bases, J lost 0 bases, and 10 bases lay in between. There are 14 residues in the CDR3. Germline lookup yields CDR1 LNHDA and CDR2 SQIVND (reference sequence).

This clonotype appeared many times. The rearrangement uses TRBV27 and TRBJ2-5; the D is unclear. The CDR3 runs 13 residues. Germline values: CDR1 MNHEY, CDR2 SMNVEV (reference sequence). The V end lost 5 bases, the J end lost 5 bases, and 12 bases lay between the germline ends. The DNA for the CDR3 is TGTGCCAGCAGTGTGGACCGTAGGGAGACCCAGTACTTC. As protein: CASSVDRRETQYF.

This clonotype was counted at least ten times. This rearrangement joins TRBV7-6 to TRBJ2-7; 15 positions agree with TRBD2. Trimming at V came to 4 bases and at J to 2 bases, leaving 6 bases not matched to a gene. The CDR3 extends over 17 amino acids. In germline, CDR1 is SGHVS, CDR2 FNYEAQ. In nucleotides, the CDR3 is TGTGCCAGCAGCTCCCCCGGACTAGCGGGAGGGCCCTACGAGCAGTACTTC. Translated: CASSSPGLAGGPYEQYF.

V and J are TRBV5-4 and TRBJ1-2; D is perhaps TRBD1 (6 bases). Germline loops: CDR1 SGHNT, CDR2 YYREEE (reference sequence). This CDR3 region has 13 residues. V was clipped by 4 bases and J by 1 base, with 8 bases between them. This chain's CDR3 is CASSLDSNYGYTF. The CDR3 DNA is TGTGCCAGCAGCCTGGACAGTAACTATGGCTACACCTTC.

This clonotype was detected many times. V and J are TRBV20-1 and TRBJ1-5; TRBD1 aligns across 10 bases. The CDR3 runs to 15 residues. Germline CDR1 DFQATT, CDR2 SNEGSKA (reference sequence). Germline trimming cut 6 bases from V and 3 bases from J; bases unmatched to any gene: 8. The CDR3 bases are TGCAGTGCCCGTGGGACAGGGGCCGTCAATCAGCCCCAGCATTTT. This encodes CSARGTGAVNQPQHF.

About this clonotype: A much larger clone lies one base from this, so it may be a read error. The rearrangement links TRBV11-2 to TRBJ1-2, with D unclear. Trimming pared 5 bases from V and 2 bases from J, leaving 12 bases between. The germline gives CDR1 SGHAT, CDR2 FQNNGV. This CDR3 contains 14 residues. CDR3 region: CASSRSSENYGYTF. In DNA, the CDR3 is TGTGCCAGCAGCAGATCGTCAGAGAACTATGGCTACACCTTC.

In its sample, this clonotype was seen many times. The J gene is TRBJ2-7, the V gene TRBV30; TRBD2 is a possible D gene (7 bases). Looked up from germline, CDR1 is GTSNPN and CDR2 is SVGIG (reference sequence). Trimming shortened V by 0 bases and J by 7 bases, and 22 bases separated the two germline ends. The CDR3 covers 16 residues. The CDR3 DNA sequence: TGTGCCTGGAGTGTTGGGGGGGGGCCCACCGGCGGGGAGCAGTACTTC. It translates to CAWSVGGGPTGGEQYF.

This clonotype has ten or more counts. The chain uses TRBV18 and TRBJ2-1; the D is unclear. The V gene's germline CDR1 is KGHSH and CDR2 LQKENI. CDR3 length equals 11 residues. V lost 4 bases and J 9 bases, leaving 7 bases between the germline ends. For the CDR3, the DNA is TGTGCCAGCTCACGAGCCAGTGAGCAGTTCTTC. As protein: CASSRASEQFF. The full variable domain, its missing parts supplied by reference TRBV18 and TRBJ2-1, is NAGVMQNPRHLVRRRGQEARLRCSPMKGHSHVYWYRQLPEEGLKFMVYLQKENIIDESGMPKERFSAEFPKEGPSILRIQQVVRGDSAAYFCASSRASEQFFGPGTRLTVL.

At least ten counts were recorded for this clonotype. The chain links TRBV6-4 to TRBJ2-1; 7 positions agree with TRBD2. The V gene's germline CDR1 is MRHNA and CDR2 SNTAGT. This CDR3 comprises 16 residues. V lost 9 bases, J lost 9 bases, and 20 bases stayed unmatched. CDR3 protein: CARGVGREPRRSEQFF. The CDR3 bases are TGTGCCAGGGGGGTGGGGCGGGAGCCCCGGAGGAGTGAGCAGTTCTTC.

This chain links TRBV10-2 with TRBJ1-1; D unresolved. Germline assignment: CDR1 WSHSY and CDR2 SAAADI. The CDR3 spans 13 residues. V lost 6 bases, J lost 2 bases, and 10 bases lay in between. The DNA for the CDR3 is TGCGCCAGCAGGGCAGTGCTCAACACTGAAGCTTTCTTT. Translation: CASRAVLNTEAFF.